The clone carrying this T cell receptor (beta chain) was counted a few times. Its antigen remains unidentified. This entry comes from a study of T cells in Graves' hyperthyroidism and ophthalmopathy. Graves' hyperthyroidism was deemed stable absent ophthalmopathy progression within 18 months. Participants, patients aged 18 to 65, had newly diagnosed hyperthyroidism with a duration under 2 months. Used for diagnoses were clinical symptoms, serum thyroxine and TRAb, thyroid ultrasound and orbital computed tomography. The V end lost 5 bases, the J end lost 6 bases, and 13 bases lay between the germline ends. The CDR3 runs to 13 residues. From germline, CDR1 is SGHTA and CDR2 FQGTGA. The TCR beta CDR3 regions underwent amplification using RNA transcripts as the source. The HTBI primer set drove a first-round RT-PCR of the TCR CDR3. From the multiplex PCR reads, TCRdb called clonotypes with MiXCR, one entry per CDR3 protein. Among about 700,000 distinct CDR3 sequences, 12% to 15% were seen once, and the ten largest hold approximately 10%.

Overall study results and limits: Patients with ophthalmopathy were separated from those with stable hyperthyroidism by a 13 V-J model.

Material: blood. The origin of this receptor is a woman aged 18-30 years with Graves' hyperthyroidism. V and J are TRBV7-3 and TRBJ1-1; a weak D match, TRBD1 (6 bases). The CDR3 nucleotides read TGTGCCAGCAGCGTGGGGGGGCATTCTGAAGCTTTCTTT. This encodes CASSVGGHSEAFF.